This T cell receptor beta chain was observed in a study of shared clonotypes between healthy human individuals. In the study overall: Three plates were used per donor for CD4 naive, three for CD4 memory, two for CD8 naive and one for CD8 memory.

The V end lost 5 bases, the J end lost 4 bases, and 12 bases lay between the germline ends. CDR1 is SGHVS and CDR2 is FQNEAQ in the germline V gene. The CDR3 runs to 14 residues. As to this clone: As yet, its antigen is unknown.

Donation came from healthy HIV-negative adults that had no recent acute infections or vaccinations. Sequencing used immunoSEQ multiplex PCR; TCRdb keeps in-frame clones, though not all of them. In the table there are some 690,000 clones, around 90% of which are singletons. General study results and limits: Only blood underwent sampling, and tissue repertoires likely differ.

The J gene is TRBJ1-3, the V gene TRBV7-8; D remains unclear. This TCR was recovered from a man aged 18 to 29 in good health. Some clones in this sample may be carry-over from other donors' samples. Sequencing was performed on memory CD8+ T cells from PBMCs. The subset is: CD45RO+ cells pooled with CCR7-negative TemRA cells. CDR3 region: CASSPSGLGNTIYF. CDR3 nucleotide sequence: TGTGCCAGCAGCCCATCGGGGTTAGGAAACACCATATATTTT.